This T cell receptor (beta chain) came from a study of identical twins. Findings and limits, study-wide: Models underestimated out-of-frame TCR alpha sharing in monozygotic twins. Out-of-frame alpha sequences common to twins were enriched for low generation probability. Partial confounding of zero-insertion analyses by invariant MAIT and iNKT cells was possible.

Healthy Caucasian donors formed the entire cohort. This CDR3 contains 15 residues. The V and J ends lost 1 base and 2 bases respectively, with 10 bases between them. Germline CDR1 SEHNR, CDR2 FQNEAQ (reference sequence). TCRdb recomputed calls from the 5' RACE reads with MiXCR, one row per CDR3 protein. The sample holds around 670,000 distinct CDR3 sequences, around 6.1% seen once. This clonotype has ten or more counts. As yet, its antigen is unknown. V usage is TRBV7-9 and J usage is TRBJ2-3; D ambiguous. Sequencing was carried out using naive T cells sorted from blood. This clonotype was obtained from a man between 18 and 35 years old in good health. The CDR3 DNA reads as TGTGCCAGCAGCTTAGGGCGGCGGAACACAGATACGCAGTATTTT. This codes for CASSLGRRNTDTQYF.